The 32 T cell receptor beta chains listed next were all sequenced from one sample in a study of HIV-infected patients and healthy controls. 450 to 600 ng RNA was reverse transcribed with alpha and beta constant-region primers. Each of the alpha and beta chains got its own library through chain-specific third strand synthesis with indices. TCRdb independently ran MiXCR on the 5' RACE reads; one entry per CDR3 protein. The sample includes 15,000 to 20,000 distinct CDR3 sequences, 5.5% of them seen just once. All unsorted peripheral T cells were captured because whole blood was used without fractionation. What was sequenced was blood. The receptors were gathered from an adult in good health.

In this sample, this clonotype turned up many times. The gene calls are TRBV7-9 and TRBJ2-7; D is perhaps TRBD1 or TRBD2 (5 bases each). CDR1 is SEHNR, CDR2 FQNEAQ, per germline (reference sequence). This CDR3 contains 11 residues. Trimming stripped 8 bases from V and 9 bases from J, with 14 bases between. The CDR3 DNA reads as TGTGCCAGCTGGTTGGCAGGGAGGCAGTACTTC. This sequence encodes CASWLAGRQYF.

Ten or more counts support this clonotype. CDR3 nucleotide sequence: TGCAGTGCCAATCTGCGGGCAGGAGGGAGTTCAAGCAATCAGCCCCAGCATTTT. It translates to CSANLRAGGSSSNQPQHF. This rearrangement joins TRBV20-1 to TRBJ1-5; D unclear. V was clipped by 6 bases and J by 1 base, with 25 bases between them. The CDR3 extends over 18 amino acids. CDR1 and CDR2 from the germline V gene are DFQATT and SNEGSKA (reference sequence).

This clonotype has at least ten counts. The chain combines TRBV6-1 with TRBJ2-3; tentatively, D is TRBD2 (7 bases). Germline values: CDR1 MNHNS, CDR2 SASEGT. The CDR3 covers 16 residues. The ends were cut back, 8 bases at V and 2 bases at J, with 20 bases in the middle. CDR3 sequence (DNA): TGTGCCAGCTCATTACGGGGGGCTTTCATCACAGATACGCAGTATTTT. This gives the protein CASSLRGAFITDTQYF.

This clonotype was counted many times. The V call is TRBV28, the J call TRBJ1-1; no definite D call. Looked up from germline, CDR1 is MDHEN and CDR2 is SYDVKM. The germline V and J ends were trimmed by 1 base and 7 bases, with 7 bases remaining between them. CDR3 size: 12 residues. The CDR3 protein is CASSLLQSEAFF. The CDR3 coding sequence is TGTGCCAGCAGTTTATTACAGAGTGAAGCTTTCTTT.

The genes are TRBV19 and TRBJ2-3; the D is unclear. Germline assignment: CDR1 LNHDA and CDR2 SQIVND (reference sequence). The ends were cut back, 3 bases at V and 4 bases at J, with 8 bases in the middle. This CDR3 region has 13 residues. CDR3 DNA sequence: TGTGCCAGTAGTATTATGGTGGCAGATACGCAGTATTTT. Its protein is CASSIMVADTQYF.

By its share, this clonotype is medium-sized. This sequence joins TRBV5-6 and TRBJ2-1; a weak D match, TRBD1 (5 bases). The germline CDR1 and CDR2 sequences are SGHDT and YYEEEE. The CDR3 runs 15 residues. Trimming removed 2 bases from V and 4 bases from J, with 13 bases in between. CDR3 nucleotide sequence: TGTGCCAGCAGCTTAGGGGTTCACAATTACAATGAGCAGTTCTTC. This encodes CASSLGVHNYNEQFF.

By share, this clonotype ranks as medium-sized. The gene calls are TRBV6-6 and TRBJ1-2, with D hard to call. The CDR3 totals 13 residues. The germline V gene has CDR1 MNHNY and CDR2 SVGAGI (reference sequence). V shed 6 bases and J shed 7 bases, with 15 bases lying between them. CDR3 region: CASRIGPRRGYTF. The CDR3 DNA reads as TGTGCCAGCAGGATCGGGCCTAGACGTGGCTACACCTTC.

This clonotype showed up many times. The chain joins TRBV27 to TRBJ2-7; 7 bases match TRBD2. The trim removed 4 bases at V and 5 bases at J, leaving 8 bases unmatched. The CDR3 contains 14 residues. CDR1 MNHEY and CDR2 SMNVEV come from the germline V gene (reference sequence). The CDR3 DNA sequence: TGTGCCAGCAGTTCTGGGGGGGTGGTCAACGAGCAGTACTTC. Encoded protein: CASSSGGVVNEQYF.

This clonotype came up many times. This sequence joins TRBV28 and TRBJ1-2, with D uncertain. V dropped 2 bases and J dropped 8 bases, with 9 bases sitting between them. The germline V gene encodes CDR1 MDHEN and CDR2 SYDVKM. This CDR3 has 12 amino acids. This CDR3 is CASSLRGRGYTF. The CDR3 DNA sequence: TGTGCCAGCAGTTTAAGAGGGCGCGGCTACACCTTC.

This clonotype occurred many times. The chain joins TRBV19 to TRBJ1-5; D is unclear. The V gene lost 3 bases and the J gene lost 3 bases, with 9 bases spanning the gap. This CDR3 comprises 14 residues. Germline CDR1 and CDR2: LNHDA and SQIVND (reference sequence). CDR3 region: CASSIEADNQPQHF. The CDR3 bases are TGTGCCAGTAGTATCGAGGCCGACAATCAGCCCCAGCATTTT. The entire variable domain, with the rest obtained from reference TRBV19 and TRBJ1-5, is as follows: DGGITQSPKYLFRKEGQNVTLSCEQNLNHDAMYWYRQDPGQGLRLIYYSQIVNDFQKGDIAEGYSVSREKKESFPLTVTSAQKNPTAFYLCASSIEADNQPQHFGDGTRLSIL.

This clonotype has ten or more counts. V gene TRBV7-2 combines with J gene TRBJ2-3; D not certain. The CDR3 is 15 residues long. Deletions cut 1 base from V and 2 bases from J, with 10 bases between. The germline V gene encodes CDR1 SGHTA and CDR2 FQGNSA. CDR3 sequence: CASSLGSRITDTQYF. The CDR3, as DNA: TGTGCCAGCAGCTTAGGCTCTAGAATCACAGATACGCAGTATTTT.

This clonotype showed up many times. V usage is TRBV7-3 and J usage is TRBJ2-1, with 8 nucleotides matching TRBD2. The CDR3 is 15 amino acids. The V segment lost 4 bases and the J segment 4 bases; nucleotides outside the gene matches: 6. The germline V gene has CDR1 SGHTA and CDR2 FQGTGA. The CDR3: CASSSEVAGYNEQFF. The CDR3 DNA sequence: TGTGCCAGCAGCTCGGAGGTAGCGGGATACAATGAGCAGTTCTTC.

Ten or more counts support this clonotype. V and J are TRBV11-2 and TRBJ1-4; D might be TRBD1 (6 bases). V gave up 1 base and J gave up 6 bases, with 9 bases separating them. The CDR3 consists of 14 residues. In germline, CDR1 is SGHAT, CDR2 FQNNGV. In DNA form, the CDR3 reads TGTGCCAGCAGCTTAGGCTCAGGGGATGAAAAACTGTTTTTT. Translated: CASSLGSGDEKLFF.

This clonotype is deemed medium-sized. This chain's CDR3 is CASTPLENTEAFF. In DNA, the CDR3 is TGTGCCAGCACCCCCCTGGAGAACACTGAAGCTTTCTTT. The rearrangement links TRBV7-9 to TRBJ1-1; D is unresolved. The CDR3 length is 13 residues. The V and J ends lost 7 bases and 1 base respectively, with 10 bases between them. Germline V lookup: CDR1 SEHNR, CDR2 FQNEAQ (reference sequence). Variable domain in full (rest from reference TRBV7-9 and TRBJ1-1): DTGVSQNPRHKITKRGQNVTFRCDPISEHNRLYWYRQTLGQGPEFLTYFQNEAQLEKSRLLSDRFSAERPKGSFSTLEIQRTEQGDSAMYLCASTPLENTEAFFGQGTRLTVV.

Ten or more counts support this clonotype. The genes are TRBV7-2 and TRBJ2-5; D is unresolved. Germline V gives CDR1 SGHTA, CDR2 FQGNSA. The V end was cut by 3 bases, the J end by 5 bases, with 10 bases between. There are 13 residues in the CDR3. The CDR3 coding sequence is TGTGCCAGCAGCTTCCCCGTGCCCGAGACCCAGTACTTC. Protein: CASSFPVPETQYF.

In this sample, this clonotype turned up many times. The chain employs TRBV6-5 and TRBJ1-4; the D is unclear. The V and J ends lost 8 bases and 0 bases respectively, with 13 bases between them. The CDR3 consists of 15 residues. The germline V gene has CDR1 MNHEY and CDR2 SVGAGI. The CDR3 here is CASGKKGATNEKLFF. The CDR3 DNA is TGTGCCAGCGGAAAGAAGGGTGCAACTAATGAAAAACTGTTTTTT.

The V and J genes are TRBV2 and TRBJ2-2; D remains unclear. The V and J ends lost 2 bases and 1 base respectively, with 11 bases between them. Germline V gene data show CDR1 as SNHLY and CDR2 as FYNNEI. The CDR3 extends over 16 amino acids. CDR3 bases: TGTGCCAGCAGTGAATTTGGTCAGGAGAACACCGGGGAGCTGTTTTTT. It codes for CASSEFGQENTGELFF.

This clonotype is classed as medium-sized. This chain uses TRBV7-9 with TRBJ2-3; no clear D. Germline CDR1 is SEHNR and CDR2 is FQNEAQ (reference sequence). The CDR3 sequence is 18 residues long. Trimming stripped 0 bases from V and 2 bases from J, with 18 bases between. The CDR3 DNA reads TGTGCCAGCAGCTTAGCCGAGGCGGCCTCCTATCCCACAGATACGCAGTATTTT. Its protein product is CASSLAEAASYPTDTQYF.

This clonotype was picked up many times. The chain couples TRBV3-1 to TRBJ1-3, with no clear D. CDR3 size: 13 residues. V was clipped by 4 bases and J by 0 bases, with 4 bases between them. The germline V gene has CDR1 LGHDT and CDR2 YNNKEL (reference sequence). The CDR3 sequence: CASSRSSGNTIYF. The CDR3 coding sequence is TGTGCCAGCAGCCGGAGCTCTGGAAACACCATATATTTT.

Many counts were recorded for this clonotype. The chain combines TRBV4-3 with TRBJ2-2; the match to TRBD2 covers 8 bases. Germline-derived CDR1 and CDR2 are LGHNA and YSLEER. The V and J ends lost 2 bases and 0 bases, in that order; junction bases with no gene match: 5. The CDR3 is 17 amino acids. The CDR3 coding sequence is TGCGCCAGCAGCCAACCCTTTAGCGGGGCGAACACCGGGGAGCTGTTTTTT. As protein: CASSQPFSGANTGELFF.

This clonotype is medium-sized. The rearrangement uses TRBV7-2 and TRBJ2-7; D not certain. V shed 2 bases and J shed 6 bases, with 11 bases lying between them. CDR3 length equals 13 residues. Germline CDR1 is SGHTA and CDR2 is FQGNSA. The CDR3 sequence: CASSLKSGIEQYF. In DNA, the CDR3 is TGTGCCAGCAGCTTAAAGAGTGGGATCGAGCAGTACTTC.

There are many counts of this clonotype. In DNA, the CDR3 is TGTGCCACCACCAAGGACACAGATACGCAGTATTTT. Translation: CATTKDTDTQYF. This chain links TRBV6-6 with TRBJ2-3, with D uncertain. The CDR3 covers 12 residues. The V and J ends lost 10 bases and 2 bases respectively, with 10 bases between them. CDR1 is MNHNY and CDR2 is SVGAGI in the germline V gene (reference sequence).

This clonotype is medium-sized (0.01 to 0.1%). The chain has TRBV10-3 and TRBJ2-5, with a weak D call TRBD2 (6 bases). V was cut by 6 bases and J by 0 bases, with 14 bases left in between. Germline values: CDR1 ENHRY, CDR2 SYGVKD. This CDR3 has 15 residues. CDR3 amino acids: CAIRGGGGYQETQYF. CDR3 DNA: TGTGCCATCAGGGGTGGCGGAGGGTACCAAGAGACCCAGTACTTC.

By frequency in the sample, this clonotype is medium-sized. The V gene is TRBV6-6, the J gene TRBJ2-1; TRBD2 matches at 10 bases. CDR3 length: 14 residues. The V segment lost 7 bases and the J segment 6 bases; nucleotides outside the gene matches: 6. CDR1 MNHNY and CDR2 SVGAGI come from the germline V gene (reference sequence). This CDR3 reads CASNLAGDINEQFF. The CDR3 DNA reads TGTGCCAGCAACCTAGCGGGGGACATCAATGAGCAGTTCTTC.

In this sample, this clonotype turned up a few times. This chain links TRBV28 with TRBJ2-7; D not resolved. V gave up 4 bases and J gave up 4 bases, with 8 bases separating them. Germline CDR1 MDHEN, CDR2 SYDVKM. The CDR3 has 12 residues. This CDR3 is CASSSASYEQYF. CDR3 coding DNA: TGTGCCAGCAGTTCGGCCAGTTACGAGCAGTACTTC. Looking up the rest from reference TRBV28 and TRBJ2-7 gives the full variable domain: DVKVTQSSRYLVKRTGEKVFLECVQDMDHENMFWYRQDPGLGLRLIYFSYDVKMKEKGDIPEGYSVSREKKERFSLILESASTNQTSMYLCASSSASYEQYFGPGTRLTVT.

Many counts were recorded for this clonotype. The chain links TRBV7-2 to TRBJ2-1; D may match TRBD1 or TRBD2 (5 bases each). V was cut by 2 bases and J by 10 bases, with 6 bases left in between. Germline V gene data show CDR1 as SGHTA and CDR2 as FQGNSA. CDR3 size: 11 residues. DNA of the CDR3: TGTGCCAGCAGCTTATGGGACGAGCAGTTCTTC. Encoded protein: CASSLWDEQFF.

In this sample, this clonotype turned up many times. The CDR3 DNA reads TGCGCCAGCAGTCAATCGCTGACTCTTCCGGACACCGGGGAGCTGTTTTTT. As protein: CASSQSLTLPDTGELFF. This sequence joins TRBV23-1 and TRBJ2-2; D not resolved. TRBV23-1 is an ORF, with its function uncertain. This CDR3 has 17 amino acids. Trimming removed 0 bases at V and 3 bases at J, with 14 bases between.

This clonotype is medium-sized. V and J are TRBV7-9 and TRBJ1-6; no definite D call. The germline V gene encodes CDR1 SEHNR and CDR2 FQNEAQ (reference sequence). This CDR3 comprises 12 residues. Trimming left V 3 bases short and J 9 bases short, with 6 bases between. The chain's CDR3 is CASSFTASPLHF. The CDR3, as DNA: TGTGCCAGCAGCTTTACCGCTTCACCCCTCCACTTT.

This clonotype came up many times. The rearrangement joins TRBV20-1 to TRBJ1-3; the D is unclear. CDR1 is DFQATT and CDR2 is SNEGSKA in the germline V gene (reference sequence). V lost 1 base and J lost 8, with 12 bases in between. This CDR3 has 13 residues. The CDR3 loop reads CSARAPDRDTIYF. For the CDR3, the DNA is TGCAGTGCTAGAGCCCCGGACCGGGACACCATATATTTT.

Many counts were recorded for this clonotype. This chain uses TRBV3-1 with TRBJ1-2; 7 bases are shared with TRBD1. The V gene's germline CDR1 is LGHDT and CDR2 YNNKEL (reference sequence). Unmatched junction bases numbered 11, after V lost 0 bases and J lost 4 bases. The CDR3 consists of 17 residues. Here the CDR3 reads CASSQEEGTGVVYGYTF. The CDR3 region has the DNA TGTGCCAGCAGCCAAGAAGAGGGTACAGGGGTGGTCTATGGCTACACCTTC.

This clonotype was detected many times. This rearrangement joins TRBV10-3 to TRBJ1-2; D is perhaps TRBD1 (5 bases). V shed 6 bases and J shed 6 bases, with 20 bases lying between them. The V gene's germline CDR1 is ENHRY and CDR2 SYGVKD. There are 15 residues in the CDR3. The CDR3 region has the DNA TGTGCCATCAGGCCCCCAGGCAGGGACGAGAATGGCTACACCTTC. Protein product: CAIRPPGRDENGYTF.

This clonotype turned up a few times. The chain recombines TRBV7-2 with TRBJ2-3; possible D gene TRBD2, 6 bases. Germline V gives CDR1 SGHTA, CDR2 FQGNSA. The CDR3 consists of 14 residues. V lost 2 bases to trimming and J lost 4 bases, with 10 bases between them. CDR3 sequence (DNA): TGTGCCAGCAGCTTACGGGGGATTCCAGATACGCAGTATTTT. It specifies CASSLRGIPDTQYF.